Listed below are T cell receptor beta chains from one sample, sequenced in a study of T cell responses to AZD1222 COVID-19 vaccine. Libraries were prepared by immunoSEQ multiplex PCR; TCRdb keeps only in-frame clonotypes and omits some of them. Among about 200,000 clones, 88% were seen once, and the ten largest hold 7.7%. The sequencing here drew on peripheral blood, taken on day 0 of AZD1222 vaccination. The receptors here all came from an adult in good health. Both conserved end residues are part of each CDR3. D genes are given only for firm matches. Size is stated for part of the rows, as once, few or many counts, or as a class when the clone is expanded.

clone size: -
J gene: TRBJ2-5
V gene: TRBV3-1/TRBV3-2
D gene: TRBD1
CDR3 DNA: TGTGCCAGCAGCCACCAAGACAGGGGCCAAGAGACCCAGTACTTC
CDR3 protein: CASSHQDRGQETQYF

clone size: -
J gene: TRBJ1-5
V gene: TRBV30
D gene: -
CDR3 DNA: TGTGCCTGGAGTCTTGGAGGTAATAGCAATCAGCCCCAGCATTTT
CDR3 protein: CAWSLGGNSNQPQHF

clone size: -
J gene: TRBJ2-2
V gene: TRBV24-1
D gene: -
CDR3 DNA: TGTGCCACCAGTGACCCCCTTGGAGGCGGGGAGCTGTTTTTT
CDR3 protein: CATSDPLGGGELFF

clone size: few
J gene: TRBJ2-1
V gene: TRBV28
D gene: -
CDR3 DNA: TGTGCCAGCACCGGGGGCCTCAATGAGCAGTTCTTC
CDR3 protein: CASTGGLNEQFF

clone size: -
J gene: TRBJ1-2
V gene: TRBV2
D gene: -
CDR3 DNA: TGTGCCAGCAGTCCCAGGGATGGCTACACCTTC
CDR3 protein: CASSPRDGYTF

clone size: -
J gene: TRBJ2-7
V gene: TRBV10-2
D gene: TRBD2
CDR3 DNA: TGCGCCAGCAGTGATAGCGGGGTCTACGAGCAGTACTTC
CDR3 protein: CASSDSGVYEQYF

clone size: -
J gene: TRBJ1-1
V gene: TRBV2
D gene: TRBD1
CDR3 DNA: TGTGCCAGCAGCGCTCGACAGGGATCGGCTTCTGAAGCTTTCTTT
CDR3 protein: CASSARQGSASEAFF

clone size: -
J gene: TRBJ2-7
V gene: TRBV15
D gene: -
CDR3 DNA: TGTGCCACCAGCTTTGCCGGGGTTACCTACGAGCAGTACTTC
CDR3 protein: CATSFAGVTYEQYF

clone size: -
J gene: TRBJ1-1
V gene: TRBV29-1
D gene: -
CDR3 DNA: TGCAGCGTTGACGGAGGGGGTCGTTACACTGAAGCTTTCTTT
CDR3 protein: CSVDGGGRYTEAFF

clone size: -
J gene: TRBJ1-2
V gene: TRBV18
D gene: -
CDR3 DNA: TGTGCCAGCTCACCACCTGTGGTTAACTATGGCTACACCTTC
CDR3 protein: CASSPPVVNYGYTF

clone size: -
J gene: TRBJ2-7
V gene: TRBV13
D gene: -
CDR3 DNA: TGTGCCAGCAGCTCAGGACATTTCGGCTACGAGCAGTACTTC
CDR3 protein: CASSSGHFGYEQYF

clone size: -
J gene: TRBJ2-5
V gene: TRBV9
D gene: TRBD2
CDR3 DNA: TGTGCCAGCAGCGCAGATCCGGGACTAGCGGGGGGGACCCAGTACTTC
CDR3 protein: CASSADPGLAGGTQYF

clone size: -
J gene: TRBJ2-7
V gene: TRBV7-2
D gene: TRBD1
CDR3 DNA: TGTGCCAGCACCCCGGGACAGAGATCCTACGAGCAGTACTTC
CDR3 protein: CASTPGQRSYEQYF

clone size: -
J gene: TRBJ1-1
V gene: TRBV3-1/TRBV3-2
D gene: -
CDR3 DNA: TGTGCCAGCAGCCCTTGGGGTAAGAACACTGAAGCTTTCTTT
CDR3 protein: CASSPWGKNTEAFF

clone size: -
J gene: TRBJ1-3
V gene: TRBV5-1
D gene: -
CDR3 DNA: TGCGCCAGCAGCTTAGTCGGGGGGACTGGAAACACCATATATTTT
CDR3 protein: CASSLVGGTGNTIYF

clone size: -
J gene: TRBJ1-1
V gene: TRBV6-6
D gene: -
CDR3 DNA: TGTGCCAGCAGCCCGGAAGCGTTCCGAGTTACTGAAGCTTTCTTT
CDR3 protein: CASSPEAFRVTEAFF

clone size: -
J gene: TRBJ2-7
V gene: TRBV5-5
D gene: TRBD1
CDR3 DNA: TGTGCCAGCAGCTGGGGACAGGGAAAAACCTACGAGCAGTACTTC
CDR3 protein: CASSWGQGKTYEQYF

clone size: -
J gene: TRBJ2-3
V gene: TRBV15
D gene: -
CDR3 DNA: TGTGCCACCAGCACTGCCGGCACACGCCGAACTCTTAGCACAGATACGCAGTATTTT
CDR3 protein: CATSTAGTRRTLSTDTQYF